The clone carrying this T cell receptor beta chain was seen repeatedly, ten times or more. Antigen unknown. The data originate from a study of regulatory T cells in long-lasting Graves disease. Study-level findings and limits: Persistent disease was associated with favored TRBV28 usage and with favored use of TRBJ1-2 and TRBJ2-5. Persistent patients had more shared public clonotypes (fewer than 3,000) than new patients (966).

Specified time point: newly diagnosed GD, antithyroid drugs for less than 3 months. Making the TCR library involved RNA that had been extracted from PBMCs. Patients came from an endocrinology department in Xi'an, China. This CDR3 comprises 16 residues. The germline V gene encodes CDR1 MDHEN and CDR2 SYDVKM. Trimming removed 6 bases at V and 7 bases at J, with 22 bases between. Through Arm-PCR of CDR3 regions and iRepertoire HTBI primers, TCR beta libraries were built. From the multiplex PCR reads, TCRdb called clonotypes with MiXCR, one entry per CDR3 protein. The profile shows just over 600,000 distinct CDR3 sequences, under 20% of them singletons. A further study also used this sample, focusing on T cells in Graves' hyperthyroidism and ophthalmopathy. Turning to that study: Hyperthyroidism patients were newly diagnosed, had disease duration under 2 months, and were aged 18 to 65 years.

The gene calls are TRBV28 and TRBJ1-5; D is perhaps TRBD1 (6 bases). This clonotype originated in a woman aged 25 to 45 with Graves disease. Sequenced here: peripheral blood mononuclear cells (PBMCs), sampled at new diagnosis, from a patient treated with antithyroid drugs. The CDR3 reads CASSWGARGSGQPQHF. The CDR3 DNA reads TGTGCCAGCAGCTGGGGGGCAAGGGGAAGCGGGCAGCCCCAGCATTTT.